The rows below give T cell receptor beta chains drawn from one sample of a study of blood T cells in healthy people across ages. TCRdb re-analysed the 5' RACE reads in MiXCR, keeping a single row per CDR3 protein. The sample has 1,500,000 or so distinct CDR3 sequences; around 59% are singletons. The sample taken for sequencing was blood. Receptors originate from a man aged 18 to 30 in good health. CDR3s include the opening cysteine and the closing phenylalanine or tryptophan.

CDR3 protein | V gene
CASSSQSSGLVSNQPQHF | TRBV12-3/TRBV12-4
CASRLTGTYNEQFF | TRBV12-3/TRBV12-4
CASSLLEGNEQFF | TRBV27
CASSLGGGEMNTEAFF | TRBV5-1
CASRESWIQETQYF | TRBV25-1
CASSLEQGYGYEQYF | TRBV7-6
CSVDAGQETQYF | TRBV29-1
CASSERGGMETQYF | TRBV10-2
CASSVDRNEAFF | TRBV18
CASSLQGFASNQPQHF | TRBV4-1
CSVDPGQLGYTF | TRBV29-1
CSAREEAISPGEQYF | TRBV20-1
CASSQDPWDHEQYF | TRBV4-3
CASSHRQGTGGYTF | TRBV4-3
CSLNLRDVETQYF | TRBV29-1
CASSQLVLPGTEAFF | TRBV3-1
CASTDRNLYNEQFF | TRBV6-1
CASREGTGASGEQYF | TRBV6-5
CASSQDQWSGVSWGQETQYF | TRBV14
CSAPDPIRTQYF | TRBV20-1
CSAPRRGGAGQPQHF | TRBV20-1
CASRRTGTRDSGGELFF | TRBV5-1
CATRTGDYGYTF | TRBV28
CASSQGFGDTEAFF | TRBV4-1
CASTVLAGYNEQFF | TRBV2
CASSSTGVGSYEQFF | TRBV5-1
CASSLTVQGNQPQHF | TRBV28
CASSPTEGLGTDTQYF | TRBV5-1
CATSDFNTGELFF | TRBV24-1
CASIGSTAVNTEAFF | TRBV12-3/TRBV12-4
CSARVVGGEETQYF | TRBV20-1
CASSSYDTDTQYF | TRBV7-2
CASSQDSPTTFGDTQYF | TRBV3-1
CASSQGLGGAAMTYEQYF | TRBV3-1
CASILDSSLDTQYF | TRBV2
CASSRTGTSGGNGEQFF | TRBV4-2
CASSFDTAGSGANVLTF | TRBV5-6
CASAPAGGANVLTF | TRBV10-3
CASSQDGTRGYEQYF | TRBV4-2
CSVAYQGEEQYF | TRBV29-1